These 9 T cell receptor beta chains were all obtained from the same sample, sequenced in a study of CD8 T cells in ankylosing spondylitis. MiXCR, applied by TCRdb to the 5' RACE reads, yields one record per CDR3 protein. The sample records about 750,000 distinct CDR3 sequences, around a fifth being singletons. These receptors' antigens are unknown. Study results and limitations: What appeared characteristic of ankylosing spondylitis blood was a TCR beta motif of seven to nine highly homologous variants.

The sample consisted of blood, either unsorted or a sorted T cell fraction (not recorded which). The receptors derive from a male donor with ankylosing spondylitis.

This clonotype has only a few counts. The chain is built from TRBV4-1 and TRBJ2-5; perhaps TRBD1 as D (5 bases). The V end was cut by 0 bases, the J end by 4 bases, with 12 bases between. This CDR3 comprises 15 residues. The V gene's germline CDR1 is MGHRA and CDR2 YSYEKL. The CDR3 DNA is TGCGCCAGCAGCCAAGAAGTCAGGGTGACAGAGACCCAGTACTTC. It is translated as CASSQEVRVTETQYF.

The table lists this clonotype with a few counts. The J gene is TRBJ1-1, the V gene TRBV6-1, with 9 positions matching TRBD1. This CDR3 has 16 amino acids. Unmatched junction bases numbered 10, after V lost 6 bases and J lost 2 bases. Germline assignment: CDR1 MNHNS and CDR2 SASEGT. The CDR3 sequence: CASRRGTGLQNTEAFF. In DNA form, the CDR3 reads TGTGCCAGCAGAAGAGGGACAGGGCTTCAAAACACTGAAGCTTTCTTT.

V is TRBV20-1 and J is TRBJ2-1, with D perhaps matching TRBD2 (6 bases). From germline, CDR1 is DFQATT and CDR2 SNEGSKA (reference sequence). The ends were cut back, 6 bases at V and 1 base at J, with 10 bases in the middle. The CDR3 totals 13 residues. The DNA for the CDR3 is TGCAGTGCCGGAGGGGATTCCTACAATGAGCAGTTCTTC. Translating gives CSAGGDSYNEQFF.

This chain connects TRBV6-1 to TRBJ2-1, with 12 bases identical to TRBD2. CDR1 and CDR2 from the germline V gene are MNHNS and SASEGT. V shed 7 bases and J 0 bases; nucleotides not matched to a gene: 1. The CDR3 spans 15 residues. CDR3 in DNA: TGTGCCAGCAAGACTAGCGGGAGCTCCTACAATGAGCAGTTCTTC. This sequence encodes CASKTSGSSYNEQFF.

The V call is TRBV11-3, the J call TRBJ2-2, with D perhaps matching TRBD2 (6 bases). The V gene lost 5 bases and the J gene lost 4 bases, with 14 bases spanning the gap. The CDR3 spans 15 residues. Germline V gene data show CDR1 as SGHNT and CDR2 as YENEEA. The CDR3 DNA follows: TGTGCCAGCAGCCCGTCGGGGGACTCCACCGGGGAGCTGTTTTTT. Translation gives CASSPSGDSTGELFF.

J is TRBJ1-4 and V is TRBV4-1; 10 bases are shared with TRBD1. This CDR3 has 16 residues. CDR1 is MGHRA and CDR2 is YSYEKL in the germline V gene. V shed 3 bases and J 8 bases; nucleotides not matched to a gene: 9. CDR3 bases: TGCGCCAGCAGCCAGACAGGGGGCCTTAGAGGGGAAAAACTGTTTTTT. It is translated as CASSQTGGLRGEKLFF.

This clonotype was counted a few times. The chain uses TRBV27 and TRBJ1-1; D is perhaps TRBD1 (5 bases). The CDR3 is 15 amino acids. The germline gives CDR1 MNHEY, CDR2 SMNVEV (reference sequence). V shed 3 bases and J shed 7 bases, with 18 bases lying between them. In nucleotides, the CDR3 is TGTGCCAGCAGTTTGCGGCAGGGAGGTGTAGATGAAGCTTTCTTT. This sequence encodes CASSLRQGGVDEAFF.

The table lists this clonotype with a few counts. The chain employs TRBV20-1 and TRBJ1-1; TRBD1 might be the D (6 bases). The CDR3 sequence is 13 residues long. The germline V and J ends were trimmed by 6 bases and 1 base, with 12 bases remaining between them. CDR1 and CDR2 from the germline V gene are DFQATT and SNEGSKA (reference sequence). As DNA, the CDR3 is TGCAGTGCCCCCAGGACAGAGAACACTGAAGCTTTCTTT. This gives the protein CSAPRTENTEAFF.

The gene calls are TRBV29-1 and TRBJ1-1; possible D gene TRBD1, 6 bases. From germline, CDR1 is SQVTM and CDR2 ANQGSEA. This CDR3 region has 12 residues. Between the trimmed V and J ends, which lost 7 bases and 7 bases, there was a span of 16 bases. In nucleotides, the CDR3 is TGCAGCGGGGGGGCGCGGGGGGATGAAGCTTTCTTT. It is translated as CSGGARGDEAFF.